This is a list of T cell receptor beta chains from one sample in a study of T cell repertoires in cytomegalovirus infection. These receptors have no known antigen. TCRdb redid the calling of the reads with MiXCR, one entry per CDR3 protein. The sample includes 700,000 to 950,000 distinct CDR3 sequences, 32% of them seen just once. This sample comprised cultured CD8+ T cells from PBMCs, obtained from culture after CMV antigen stimulation. Receptors were obtained from a human donor in good health (CMV status not recorded). Some clones in this sample may be carry-over from other donors' samples. CDR3s leave out the opening cysteine and the closing phenylalanine or tryptophan.

v_call	j_call	cdr3_aa
TRBV10-3	TRBJ2-3	AISESMSTGPPYDTQY
TRBV5-4	TRBJ2-1	ASNQRGGANEQF
TRBV12-3/TRBV12-4	TRBJ2-4	ASTLGGSNIQY
TRBV27	TRBJ1-4	VSSLSSGVDKKLF
TRBV18	TRBJ1-2	ASSQPVEEPHYGYT
TRBV7-6	TRBJ1-2	ASSFNPSGAYGYT
TRBV6-5	TRBJ2-5	ASSSLAGKETQY
TRBV20-1	TRBJ2-3	SARDGGILADGVGTDTQY
TRBV18	TRBJ1-5	ASSPPKRNSYSNQPQH
TRBV5-1	TRBJ2-1	ASSSSSGGAGDNEQF
TRBV7-4	TRBJ1-1	ASSPWTGENTEAF
TRBV6-6	TRBJ2-5	ASGETPGPQETQY
TRBV5-1	TRBJ2-1	ASRGWTSGGTSSYNEQF
TRBV15	TRBJ2-1	ATSAGTGDPYNEQF
TRBV7-6	TRBJ2-6	ASSLGLAGGGGANVLT
TRBV19	TRBJ1-2	ASRPNGGNGYT
TRBV4-3	TRBJ1-5	ASSQDGGAGQPQH
TRBV28	TRBJ1-5	ASSPYKDLANQPQH
TRBV7-8	TRBJ2-2	ASIAGANTGELF
TRBV3-1	TRBJ1-2	ATRGQPRGGYT
TRBV7-2	TRBJ1-2	ASSWDSLTPNYGYT
TRBV10-3	TRBJ2-1	AISDLRTGGQF
TRBV3-1	TRBJ2-1	ASSNWGYEQF
TRBV29-1	TRBJ2-3	SAGRDSRTDTQY
TRBV6-5	TRBJ1-2	ASSYTPGQGSYT
TRBV6-1	TRBJ1-2	ASSEEELALAGGYT
TRBV10-3	TRBJ2-3	AISESNDRVSDTQY
TRBV7-9	TRBJ2-1	ASSPSEGGTYNEQF
TRBV18	TRBJ2-1	ASPGQGGNNEQF
TRBV5-1	TRBJ1-1	ASSFEQGWNTEAF
TRBV7-8	TRBJ1-4	ASSSSGTGGEKLF
TRBV4-1	TRBJ1-1	ASSPRQGKNTEAF
TRBV7-8	TRBJ1-5	ASSLAGAARNQPQH
TRBV6-2/TRBV6-3	TRBJ1-1	ASSLTETEAF
TRBV6-5	TRBJ2-5	ASSAPGLLGETQY
TRBV6-2/TRBV6-3	TRBJ1-1	ASSRDGRFEAF
TRBV7-9	TRBJ1-3	ASSPPGSTGNTIY
TRBV3-1	TRBJ2-5	ASSQVGVGGSETQY
TRBV12-3/TRBV12-4	TRBJ2-5	ASSSIGSVQETRY
TRBV12-3/TRBV12-4	TRBJ2-7	ASSYGDTSYEQY
TRBV6-8	TRBJ1-1	ASSYASGEAF
TRBV27	TRBJ1-1	ASSSIRLNTEAF
TRBV7-8	TRBJ2-5	ASSLGTSGRPIQETQY
TRBV15	TRBJ1-2	ATSRVEGYGYT
TRBV29-1	TRBJ2-1	SVAEQGNEQF
TRBV10-3	TRBJ2-6	AITDSGANVLT
TRBV12-3/TRBV12-4	TRBJ2-1	ASSFLDEQF
TRBV7-6	TRBJ2-7	ASSWGGGTSYEQY
TRBV7-9	TRBJ1-1	ASSHSRGRVTEAF
TRBV24-1	TRBJ1-3	ATSDTGNTIY
TRBV7-9	TRBJ2-3	PSSLLALTDTQY
TRBV7-9	TRBJ2-4	ASSPGIAGVTLAKNIQY
TRBV7-7	TRBJ2-2	ASSVGVRGTGELF